Sequencing of this TCR beta chain was carried out in a study of cytomegalovirus exposure and HLA in healthy donors. About the research overall: T cells numbering around 180 million yielded approximately 100 million unique TCR beta sequences in an earlier analysis. Samples from HLA-typed donors yielded approximately 88 million unique TCRs in an early data release.

PCR used 60 Vbeta primers and 13 Jbeta primers. Method: immunoSEQ multiplex PCR; TCRdb's copy keeps in-frame clones and lacks some. The data show about 160,000 clones, with 75% to 90% seen just once and around 4.5% held by the top ten. This CDR3 is built from 18 residues. The ends lost 2 bases at V and 5 bases at J; junction bases unmatched: 12. Germline CDR1 MRHNA, CDR2 SNTAGT. Sequencing was done on a sample of PBMCs. The V call is TRBV6-4, the J call TRBJ2-1, with 10 bases fitting TRBD2. The clonotype comes from a man aged 25 to 40 in good health and CMV-seronegative. CDR3 nucleotide sequence: TGTGCCAGCAGTGACCCGCTTGATTCTAGCGGGGGCGACAATGAGCAGTTCTTC. The encoded protein is CASSDPLDSSGGDNEQFF.